The 10 T cell receptor beta chains given below trace back to one sample, sequenced in a study of tumor and adjacent non-tumor tissue in lung cancer. Three rounds of nested PCR, following a modified ARM-PCR protocol, produced the TCRbeta library. A single record per CDR3 protein comes from TCRdb applying MiXCR to the multiplex PCR reads. The sample lists about 60,000 distinct CDR3 sequences; around two thirds were seen once. RNA was extracted from bulk tissue without any cell sorting. The normal lung tissue was taken more than 3 cm from the tumor edge. The specimen was distant non-tumor lung tissue. The source is a man between 65 and 85 years old with non-small cell lung cancer.

To note about this clonotype: A much larger clone differs from this one at a single base, so this may be a read error. The chain has TRBV5-4 and TRBJ1-2, with 11 bases identical to TRBD1. The V gene's germline CDR1 is SGHNT and CDR2 YYREEE (reference sequence). The CDR3 has 14 amino acids. This CDR3 is CASSLGTGGYDYTF. CDR3 in DNA: TGTGCCAGCAGCTTGGGGACAGGGGGCTATGACTACACCTTC.

With regard to this clonotype: A junction boundary mismatches the germline segment, possibly from a read error. The chain couples TRBV20-1 to TRBJ2-3, with D perhaps matching TRBD2 (6 bases). The CDR3 spans 15 residues. Germline V gene lookup returns CDR1 DFQATT and CDR2 SNEGSKA (reference sequence). CDR3 nucleotides: TGCAGTGTTAGAGGGCTAGCGAGAGGTGCAGATACGCAGTATTTT. It encodes CSVRGLARGADTQYF.

Notes on this clonotype: Germline and junction disagree at one end, which may indicate a read error. The chain couples TRBV11-2 to TRBJ2-5, with 8 positions matching TRBD1. Per germline, CDR1 SGHAT and CDR2 FQNNGV. This CDR3 has 16 amino acids. The CDR3: CASSLVDRGLRETQYF. Here the CDR3 DNA reads TGTGCTAGCAGCTTAGTCGACAGGGGATTGCGAGAGACCCAGTATTTC.

This clonotype showed up just once. A much more abundant neighbour one base away suggests this may be a read error. Here the CDR3 DNA reads TGTGCCAGCAGAACCGGGACAGGGAGCGGTCGGCCCCAGCATTTT. Its translation is CASRTGTGSGRPQHF. The chain links TRBV6-5 to TRBJ1-5, with 9 bases that match TRBD1. The CDR3 runs 15 residues. V shed 6 bases and J 9 bases; nucleotides not matched to a gene: 12. CDR1 is MNHEY, CDR2 SVGAGI, per germline.

The rearrangement uses TRBV4-1 and TRBJ1-5; 7 bases are a match to TRBD1. V lost 0 bases and J lost 5; bases outside the gene matches: 10. The CDR3 is 17 residues long. The germline V gene encodes CDR1 MGHRA and CDR2 YSYEKL. CDR3 amino acids: CASSQDPMIGGYQPQHF. Written as DNA, the CDR3 is TGCGCCAGCAGCCAAGACCCGATGATAGGGGGCTATCAGCCCCAGCATTTT.

Concerning this clonotype: The conserved final phenylalanine or tryptophan is absent from the CDR3, which likely points to a read error. The chain carries TRBV6-5 and TRBJ2-5; 9 bases line up with TRBD2. The CDR3 is 15 amino acids. Looked up from germline, CDR1 is MNHEY and CDR2 is SVGAGI. V trimming: 2 bases; J trimming: 5 bases; junction bases outside the gene matches: 6. CDR3 DNA: TGTGCCAGCAGTTACGCGGGAGGGCCGTGGGAGACCCAGTACTTA. Translation gives CASSYAGGPWETQYL.

To note about this clonotype: Being one base from a much bigger clone, this may be a read error. This chain joins TRBV5-1 and TRBJ2-5; D not certain. The CDR3 runs 12 residues. Germline CDR1 is SGHRS and CDR2 is YFSETQ. For the CDR3, the DNA is TGCGCCAGCAGCCCCCCCCGCGAGACCCACTACTTC. Amino acid sequence: CASSPPRETHYF.

With regard to this clonotype: This likely comes from a read error, as the CDR3 has no conserved phenylalanine or tryptophan at its end. This chain links TRBV10-3 with TRBJ2-7; no reliable D call. Trimming shortened V by 2 bases and J by 5 bases, and 10 bases separated the two germline ends. Germline V gene lookup returns CDR1 ENHRY and CDR2 SYGVKD. The CDR3 is 13 residues long. The CDR3 sequence is CAISEVKHHEQYL. The CDR3 nucleotides are TGTGCCATCAGTGAGGTAAAGCATCACGAGCAGTACCTC.

CDR3 in DNA: TGTGCCAGCAGCCCCGACCTCACCGGGGAGCTGTTTTTT. Its protein product is CASSPDLTGELFF. The chain couples TRBV7-3 to TRBJ2-2; no reliable D call. The V end lost 5 bases, the J end lost 4 bases, and 8 bases lay between the germline ends. CDR3 length: 13 residues. Germline values: CDR1 SGHTA, CDR2 FQGTGA.

Concerning this clonotype: The junction and the germline gene differ at one end; a read error may be behind it. DNA of the CDR3: TGTACCAGTAGCCGGGGGGTGGACCGTTTCGCAGATACGCAGTATTTT. Its protein product is CTSSRGVDRFADTQYF. The V and J genes are TRBV6-5 and TRBJ2-3; 7 nucleotides line up with TRBD2. Germline CDR1 MNHEY, CDR2 SVGAGI. The CDR3 is 16 residues long.